The 6 T cell receptor beta chains given below trace back to one sample, sequenced in a study of blood T cell repertoires in COVID-19. The data were produced by immunoSEQ multiplex PCR, yet TCRdb's version contains in-frame clones alone and is incomplete. The sample contains about 250,000 clones, 70% to 90% of which appear only once. The sequenced sample was peripheral blood. Receptors originate from a man between 18 and 35 years old with active or convalescent COVID-19.

V is TRBV28 and J is TRBJ2-1, with 7 bases fitting TRBD2. The ends lost 8 bases at V and 4 bases at J; junction bases unmatched: 8. Germline V gene lookup returns CDR1 MDHEN and CDR2 SYDVKM. The CDR3 spans 14 residues. The CDR3 reads CASRRDYQYNEQFF. In DNA, the CDR3 is TGTGCCAGCCGGCGGGACTATCAGTACAATGAGCAGTTCTTC.

V is TRBV19 and J is TRBJ1-5, with D possibly being TRBD1 (5 bases). The germline V and J ends were trimmed by 2 bases and 6 bases, with 8 bases remaining between them. CDR3 length: 13 residues. Germline V CDR1 and CDR2: LNHDA, SQIVND (reference sequence). CDR3 protein: CASSIQGGQPQHF. As DNA, the CDR3 is TGTGCCAGTAGTATACAGGGCGGTCAGCCCCAGCATTTT.

This clone was found a few times. This chain joins TRBV6-5 and TRBJ1-6; the match to TRBD1 covers 8 bases. The CDR3 extends over 14 amino acids. From germline, CDR1 is MNHEY and CDR2 SVGAGI. V dropped 6 bases and J dropped 7; count of bases not matched to a gene: 5. The CDR3 loop is CASRAGGGNSPLHF. CDR3 nucleotide sequence: TGTGCCAGCAGAGCAGGGGGCGGAAATTCACCCCTCCACTTT.

This clone was seen a single time. V gene TRBV19 combines with J gene TRBJ1-5; 8 bases are shared with TRBD1. Per germline, CDR1 LNHDA and CDR2 SQIVND (reference sequence). Trimming at V came to 5 bases and at J to 2 bases, leaving 5 bases not matched to a gene. The CDR3 sequence is 15 residues long. In DNA form, the CDR3 reads TGTGCCAGTAGTCAGGGGGCAAGAGGCAATCAGCCCCAGCATTTT. Its protein is CASSQGARGNQPQHF.

The chain uses TRBV7-9 and TRBJ1-2, with TRBD1 identical over 10 bases. Germline V gives CDR1 SEHNR, CDR2 FQNEAQ (reference sequence). Unmatched junction bases numbered 14, after V lost 4 bases and J lost 6 bases. The length of the CDR3 is 17 residues. The chain's CDR3 is CASSSRTGGNSIDGYTF. The CDR3 DNA reads as TGTGCCAGCAGCTCCCGGACAGGGGGTAATTCTATCGATGGCTACACCTTC.

The rearrangement links TRBV7-2 to TRBJ2-3; 12 nucleotides match TRBD1. The CDR3 is 14 amino acids. J gave up 6 bases and V 3 bases, and 1 base lay outside the gene matches. Germline V CDR1 and CDR2: SGHTA, FQGNSA. The CDR3 reads CASSLGQGADTQYF. The CDR3 DNA follows: TGTGCCAGCAGCTTGGGACAGGGGGCGGATACGCAGTATTTT.